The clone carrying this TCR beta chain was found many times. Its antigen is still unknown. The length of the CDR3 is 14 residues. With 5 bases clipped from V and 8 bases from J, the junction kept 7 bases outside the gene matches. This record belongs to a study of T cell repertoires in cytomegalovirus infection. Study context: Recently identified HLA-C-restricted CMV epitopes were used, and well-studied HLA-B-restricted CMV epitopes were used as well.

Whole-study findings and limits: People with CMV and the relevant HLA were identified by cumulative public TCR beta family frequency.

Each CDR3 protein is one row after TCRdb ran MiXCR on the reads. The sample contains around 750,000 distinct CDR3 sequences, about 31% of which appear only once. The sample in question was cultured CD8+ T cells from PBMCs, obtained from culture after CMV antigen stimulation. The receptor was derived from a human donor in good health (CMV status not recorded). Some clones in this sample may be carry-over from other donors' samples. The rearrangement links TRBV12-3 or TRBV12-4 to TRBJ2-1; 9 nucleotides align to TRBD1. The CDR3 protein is CASSKQGALHEQFF. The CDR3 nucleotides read TGTGCCAGCAGTAAACAGGGGGCTCTCCATGAGCAGTTCTTC.